This T cell receptor (beta chain) was captured by sequencing in a study of T-cell memory formation after mild COVID-19. Study conclusions and caveats: Some clones that responded were present in memory (sampled pre-infection), which suggests cross-reactive memory joined. Mainly CM and EM harbored the contracting CD4+ clones; mainly EMRA harbored the CD8+ ones. Clones that contracted from day 15 to 85 were balanced CD4/CD8, while later expanders leaned CD4+.

In this sample, this clonotype turned up a few times. Its antigen is undetermined. The authors produced TCR alpha and TCR beta cDNA libraries with sample barcodes and UMIs by 5'RACE using constant-segment primers. TCRdb fed the 5' RACE reads into MiXCR, producing one record per CDR3 protein. The data show 350,000 to 500,000 distinct CDR3 sequences, with around 20% seen just once and 8.4% held by the top ten. Trimming left V 2 bases short and J 0 bases short, with 12 bases between. The CDR3 is 15 residues long. Germline loops: CDR1 DFQATT, CDR2 SNEGSKA (reference sequence). Source material: PBMCs or a T cell subset sorted from them (not recorded which). The chain joins TRBV20-1 to TRBJ2-3; TRBD1 is a possible D gene (5 bases). The clonotype comes from an adult woman who had mild COVID-19 (a few samples of this study predate the infection). Cell type and time point are not known. The DNA of the CDR3 is TGCAGTGCTAGAAAGACAGCCCCTAGCACAGATACGCAGTATTTT. As protein: CSARKTAPSTDTQYF.